One and the same sample provided the 5 T cell receptor beta chains below, sequenced in a study of post-analysis software for immune sequencing data. Study results and caveats: Five or six TRBV segments, TRBV5-6, TRBV5-1 and TRBV20-1 among them, were found more frequent in patients than controls.

Their target antigens are unknown. Presence of unique molecular identifiers characterized the TCR beta cDNA libraries. TCRdb reanalysed the PCR reads using MiXCR and keeps one entry per CDR3 protein. The sample includes some 190,000 distinct CDR3 sequences, approximately 30% seen only once; the top ten take less than 4%. The sequenced material came from blood. The receptors here all came from a girl between 2 and 17 years old with multiple sclerosis.

The sample holds a few counts of this clonotype. The J gene is TRBJ2-5, the V gene TRBV11-2, with D possibly TRBD1 on 5 matching bases. Per germline, CDR1 SGHAT and CDR2 FQNNGV. V lost 1 base, J lost 5 bases, and 14 bases lay in between. The CDR3 is 15 residues long. As DNA, the CDR3 is TGTGCCAGCAGCTTAGTGCAGGGAATTGGTGAGACCCAGTACTTC. Encoded protein: CASSLVQGIGETQYF.

This clonotype was counted many times. The chain has TRBV12-3 or TRBV12-4 and TRBJ2-7; tentative D call: TRBD2 (6 bases). The closer fit of TRBJ2-5 to the DNA end suggests the J call may be wrong. This CDR3 spans 13 amino acids. CDR3 protein: CASSLFGGSTQYF. CDR3 DNA sequence: TGTGCCAGCAGTTTGTTCGGGGGTTCGACCCAGTACTTC.

The gene calls are TRBV18 and TRBJ2-1; D not certain. Between the trimmed V and J ends, which lost 3 bases and 0 bases, there was a span of 9 bases. Germline V gene sequence: CDR1 KGHSH, CDR2 LQKENI. This CDR3 has 15 residues. The CDR3, as DNA: TGTGCCAGCTCACCCTTTCAAAGCTCCTACAATGAGCAGTTCTTC. This translates into CASSPFQSSYNEQFF.

The rearrangement joins TRBV28 to TRBJ2-7; 8 bases are shared with TRBD2. This CDR3 region has 16 residues. The germline CDR1 and CDR2 sequences are MDHEN and SYDVKM. Trimming at V came to 6 bases and at J to 1 base, leaving 11 bases not matched to a gene. CDR3: CASSPWTSLISYEQYF. The CDR3 DNA follows: TGTGCCAGCAGCCCCTGGACTAGCCTAATATCCTACGAGCAGTACTTC.

This clonotype showed up just a few times. The chain joins TRBV6-2 or TRBV6-3 to TRBJ2-1; 9 bases match TRBD2. This CDR3 has 15 residues. Trimming removed 5 bases from V and 11 bases from J; junction bases left unmatched: 13. Germline V CDR1 and CDR2: MNHEY, SVGEGT. This CDR3 reads CASSVSSGGIPQQFF. The CDR3 coding sequence is TGTGCCAGCAGTGTATCCAGCGGGGGGATTCCTCAGCAGTTCTTC.